The clone carrying this T cell receptor (beta chain) has just a few counts. No antigen is known for it. The data were taken from a study of T cells after yellow fever vaccination. General study points: Subsequent to the booster, the majority of primary-vaccination clones reappeared (about 97% CD4, approximately 85% CD8).

The 5'RACE template-switching step produced TCR cDNA and added a universal primer site and UMIs. TCRdb called the 5' RACE reads again in MiXCR, with one record for every CDR3 protein. The data contain roughly 170,000 distinct CDR3 sequences, around 9% of them singletons. V was trimmed by 5 bases and J by 2 bases, leaving 10 bases between them. CDR3 size: 14 residues. The source material was CD8+ T cells sorted from PBMCs, sampled 45 days after the yellow fever booster vaccination. This receptor was identified in a man aged 18 to 30 who received the YFV17D yellow fever vaccine. The chain has TRBV12-3 or TRBV12-4 and TRBJ1-5; a possible D gene is TRBD1 (6 bases). As DNA, the CDR3 is TGTGCCAGCAGTCCAGGGGACGGCAATCAGCCCCAGCATTTT. This translates into CASSPGDGNQPQHF.